Presented here are 18 T cell receptor beta chains from one specimen sequenced in a study of T-cell reconstitution after alpha-beta-depleted transplantation in children. A library of TCRbeta sequences, prepared with unique molecular identifiers, was generated. TCRdb fed the PCR reads into MiXCR, producing one record per CDR3 protein. This table holds some 290,000 distinct CDR3 sequences, almost 10% found once. The specimen was PBMCs from the stem cell graft donor, collected from the stem cell graft. The receptors originated from a human donor who donated a stem cell graft to a child with SCID.

This clonotype was recorded a few times. The chain couples TRBV4-1 to TRBJ1-2, with a tentative D call TRBD1 (5 bases). CDR1 is MGHRA, CDR2 YSYEKL, per germline. Trimming shortened V by 3 bases and J by 8 bases, and 19 bases separated the two germline ends. CDR3 length equals 15 residues. CDR3 residues: CASSHREGSYGGYTF. The DNA for the CDR3 is TGCGCCAGCAGCCACAGGGAAGGCTCCTATGGAGGCTACACCTTC.

The chain joins TRBV12-3 or TRBV12-4 to TRBJ2-3, with a possible D match to TRBD2 (5 bases). Trimming took off 1 base at V and 4 bases at J, with 9 bases between the two ends. This CDR3 is built from 14 residues. As DNA, the CDR3 is TGTGCCAGCAGTTTAGTGACTATCCCAGATACGCAGTATTTT. Translated, it gives CASSLVTIPDTQYF.

The CDR3: CASSRYWGTNEQFF. CDR3 coding DNA: TGTGCCAGCAGCCGATACTGGGGGACCAATGAGCAGTTCTTC. J is TRBJ2-1 and V is TRBV7-2; D could derive from TRBD1 or TRBD2 (5 bases each). From germline, CDR1 is SGHTA and CDR2 FQGNSA. CDR3 length: 14 amino acids. V was cut by 5 bases and J by 6 bases, with 14 bases left in between. Looking up the rest from reference TRBV7-2 and TRBJ2-1 gives the full variable domain: GAGVSQSPSNKVTEKGKDVELRCDPISGHTALYWYRQSLGQGLEFLIYFQGNSAPDKSGLPSDRFSAERTGGSVSTLTIQRTQQEDSAVYLCASSRYWGTNEQFFGPGTRLTVL.

This clonotype showed up just a few times. The V gene is TRBV12-3 or TRBV12-4, the J gene TRBJ2-7; a possible D gene is TRBD1 (5 bases). The CDR3 runs to 13 residues. The V and J ends lost 3 bases and 5 bases respectively, with 11 bases between them. The CDR3 loop is CASSFLGVDEQYF. In DNA form, the CDR3 reads TGTGCCAGCAGTTTTTTAGGGGTGGACGAGCAGTACTTC.

This chain connects TRBV3-1 to TRBJ2-1, with a possible D match to TRBD2 (5 bases). V was cut by 4 bases and J by 7 bases, with 8 bases left in between. The CDR3 runs to 12 residues. The germline V gene encodes CDR1 LGHDT and CDR2 YNNKEL (reference sequence). The CDR3 sequence: CASSLWENEQFF. The CDR3 nucleotides read TGTGCCAGCAGCCTTTGGGAGAATGAGCAGTTCTTC.

This clonotype was observed at least ten times. Here the CDR3 DNA reads TGCGCCAGCAGCTTGGTCCAGGATTACTACAATGAGCAGTTCTTC. It encodes CASSLVQDYYNEQFF. The V gene is TRBV5-1, the J gene TRBJ2-1; D unclear. Germline CDR1 reads SGHRS; CDR2 reads YFSETQ. Trimming took off 0 bases at V and 3 bases at J, with 10 bases between the two ends. This CDR3 is 15 amino acids long.

Many counts were recorded for this clonotype. The chain joins TRBV7-9 to TRBJ2-7, with 12 positions matching TRBD2. V was clipped by 5 bases and J by 2 bases; unmatched bases: 4. The CDR3 is 15 residues long. Germline V CDR1 and CDR2: SEHNR, FQNEAQ (reference sequence). The CDR3 bases are TGTGCCAGCAGCCTCTCTAGCGGGGGGGCCTACGAGCAGTACTTC. Its translation: CASSLSSGGAYEQYF.

The V gene is TRBV5-1, the J gene TRBJ2-7; a weak D match, TRBD1 (7 bases). Germline CDR1 reads SGHRS; CDR2 reads YFSETQ. This CDR3 contains 15 residues. Trimming pared 4 bases from V and 2 bases from J, leaving 16 bases between. The CDR3 here is CASSRQGGSTYEQYF. The CDR3 DNA sequence: TGCGCCAGCAGCCGGCAGGGGGGCTCCACCTACGAGCAGTACTTC. The whole variable domain, remainder taken from reference TRBV5-1 and TRBJ2-7, is KAGVTQTPRYLIKTRGQQVTLSCSPISGHRSVSWYQQTPGQGLQFLFEYFSETQRNKGNFPGRFSGRQFSNSRSEMNVSTLELGDSALYLCASSRQGGSTYEQYFGPGTRLTVT.

This clonotype was detected a few times. The chain joins TRBV27 to TRBJ2-7, with TRBD1 matching 7 bases. CDR1 and CDR2 from the germline V gene are MNHEY and SMNVEV (reference sequence). The V segment lost 6 bases and the J segment 3 bases; nucleotides outside the gene matches: 14. The CDR3 spans 16 residues. The CDR3 sequence is CASSPIYGQDDYEQYF. The CDR3, as DNA: TGTGCCAGCAGCCCAATTTACGGACAGGACGACTACGAGCAGTACTTC.

This clonotype has ten or more counts. The V gene is TRBV2, the J gene TRBJ2-3; possibly TRBD1 for D (5 bases). Germline CDR1 reads SNHLY; CDR2 reads FYNNEI. The V end was cut by 7 bases, the J end by 3 bases, with 8 bases between. There are 12 residues in the CDR3. CDR3 amino acids: CASKGATDTQYF. The CDR3 DNA follows: TGTGCCAGCAAAGGGGCAACAGATACGCAGTATTTT.

This clonotype was counted only a few times. The chain has TRBV18 and TRBJ2-3; TRBD2 matches 9 bases. This CDR3 region has 19 residues. J gave up 4 bases and V 0 bases, and 14 bases lay outside the gene matches. CDR1 KGHSH and CDR2 LQKENI come from the germline V gene. CDR3 nucleotide sequence: TGTGCCAGCTCACCACCGAGTTTGGTTAGCGGGGGACCATCAGATACGCAGTATTTT. It yields the protein CASSPPSLVSGGPSDTQYF.

The chain joins TRBV6-5 to TRBJ1-1, with 9 positions matching TRBD1. This CDR3 region has 14 residues. V trimming: 2 bases; J trimming: 5 bases; junction bases outside the gene matches: 3. Germline V CDR1 and CDR2: MNHEY, SVGAGI. CDR3 nucleotide sequence: TGTGCCAGCAGTTACCCGACAGGGGGGACTGAAGCTTTCTTT. As protein: CASSYPTGGTEAFF.

This clonotype was observed a handful of times. The chain combines TRBV29-1 with TRBJ2-1; D is undetermined. The germline CDR1 and CDR2 sequences are SQVTM and ANQGSEA. Trimming pared 5 bases from V and 7 bases from J, leaving 6 bases between. The CDR3 contains 10 residues. The CDR3 DNA sequence: TGCAGCGTTCTGGGTAATGAGCAGTTCTTC. Translating it yields CSVLGNEQFF.

The chain uses TRBV2 and TRBJ2-5; possibly TRBD1 or TRBD2 for D (6 bases each). CDR3 length: 14 amino acids. Germline loops: CDR1 SNHLY, CDR2 FYNNEI. V lost 4 bases to trimming and J lost 5 bases, with 14 bases between them. CDR3 nucleotide sequence: TGTGCCAGCAGTGCGAGGGGGGCCTGGGAGACCCAGTACTTC. Amino acids: CASSARGAWETQYF.

This clonotype was seen a handful of times. V and J are TRBV7-6 and TRBJ2-7; TRBD1 matches 7 bases. Germline V gives CDR1 SGHVS, CDR2 FNYEAQ. The CDR3 has 14 amino acids. Germline trimming cut 1 base from V and 4 bases from J; bases unmatched to any gene: 4. This CDR3 is CASSLGRGNYEQYF. The CDR3 nucleotides are TGTGCCAGCAGCTTAGGCAGGGGGAATTACGAGCAGTACTTC.

This clonotype has only a few counts. This rearrangement joins TRBV20-1 to TRBJ2-7; 7 nucleotides agree with TRBD1. The V gene end was trimmed by 3 bases and the J gene end by 6 bases; junction bases not matched to a gene: 17. The CDR3 spans 16 residues. Germline-derived CDR1 and CDR2 are DFQATT and SNEGSKA (reference sequence). CDR3 sequence (DNA): TGCAGTGCTAGGGTACTTACAGGGGTGGCCTTGGGCGAGCAGTACTTC. This sequence encodes CSARVLTGVALGEQYF.

This clonotype was seen only a few times. The chain has TRBV24-1 and TRBJ2-1; 12 bases match TRBD2. The CDR3 consists of 16 residues. Germline V CDR1 and CDR2: KGHDR, SFDVKD. Trimming cost V 4 bases and J 6 bases; bases outside gene matches: 6. This CDR3 reads CATSDSPSGGVNEQFF. The DNA for the CDR3 is TGTGCCACCAGTGACTCACCTAGCGGGGGGGTCAATGAGCAGTTCTTC.

The chain links TRBV5-1 to TRBJ1-2; maybe TRBD1 (6 bases). The CDR3 length is 17 residues. Germline assignment: CDR1 SGHRS and CDR2 YFSETQ. The V and J ends lost 3 bases and 3 bases respectively, with 21 bases between them. As DNA, the CDR3 is TGCGCCAGCAGCTCCGTTGGGGCAGGCGAGGGGGACTATGGCTACACCTTC. It yields the protein CASSSVGAGEGDYGYTF.